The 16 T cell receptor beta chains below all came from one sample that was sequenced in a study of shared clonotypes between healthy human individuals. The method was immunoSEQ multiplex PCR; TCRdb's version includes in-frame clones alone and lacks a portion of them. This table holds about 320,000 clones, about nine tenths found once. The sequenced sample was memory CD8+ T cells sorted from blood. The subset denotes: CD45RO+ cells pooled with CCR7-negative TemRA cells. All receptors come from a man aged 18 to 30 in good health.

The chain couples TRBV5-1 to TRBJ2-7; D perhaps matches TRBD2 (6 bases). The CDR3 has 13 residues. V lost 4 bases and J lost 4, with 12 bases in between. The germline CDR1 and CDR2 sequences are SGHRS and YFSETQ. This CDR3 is CASSGGINYEQYF. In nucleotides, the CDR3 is TGCGCCAGCAGCGGGGGGATCAATTACGAGCAGTACTTC. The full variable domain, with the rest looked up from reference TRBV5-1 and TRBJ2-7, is KAGVTQTPRYLIKTRGQQVTLSCSPISGHRSVSWYQQTPGQGLQFLFEYFSETQRNKGNFPGRFSGRQFSNSRSEMNVSTLELGDSALYLCASSGGINYEQYFGPGTRLTVT.

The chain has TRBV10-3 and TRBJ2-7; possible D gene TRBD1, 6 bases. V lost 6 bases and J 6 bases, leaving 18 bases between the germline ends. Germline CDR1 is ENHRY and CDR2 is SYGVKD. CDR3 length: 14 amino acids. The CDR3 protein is CAIRDPGAGAEQYF. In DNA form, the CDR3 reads TGTGCCATCAGGGACCCAGGGGCAGGAGCCGAGCAGTACTTC.

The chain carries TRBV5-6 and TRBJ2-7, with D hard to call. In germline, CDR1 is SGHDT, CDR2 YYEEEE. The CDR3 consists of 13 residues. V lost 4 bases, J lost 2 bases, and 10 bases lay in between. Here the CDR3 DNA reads TGTGCCAGCAGCGAAATAGGAACCTACGAGCAGTACTTC. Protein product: CASSEIGTYEQYF.

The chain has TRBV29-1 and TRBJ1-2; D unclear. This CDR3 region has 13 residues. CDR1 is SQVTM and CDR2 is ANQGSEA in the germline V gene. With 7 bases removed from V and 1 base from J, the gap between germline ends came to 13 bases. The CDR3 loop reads CSAPAEGNYGYTF. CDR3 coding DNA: TGCAGCGCCCCAGCGGAGGGTAACTATGGCTACACCTTC.

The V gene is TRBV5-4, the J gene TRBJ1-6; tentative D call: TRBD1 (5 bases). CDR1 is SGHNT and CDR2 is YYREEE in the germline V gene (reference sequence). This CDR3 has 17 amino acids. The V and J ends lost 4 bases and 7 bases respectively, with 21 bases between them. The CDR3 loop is CASSLLQDSVANSPLHF. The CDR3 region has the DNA TGTGCCAGCAGCCTGCTACAGGATTCAGTGGCAAATTCACCCCTCCACTTT.

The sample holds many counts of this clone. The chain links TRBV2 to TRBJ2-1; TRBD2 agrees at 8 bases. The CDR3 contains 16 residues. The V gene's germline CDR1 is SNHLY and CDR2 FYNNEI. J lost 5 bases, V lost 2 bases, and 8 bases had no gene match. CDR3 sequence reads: CASSESAGVFNNEQFF. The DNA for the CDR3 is TGTGCCAGCAGTGAATCAGCGGGGGTTTTTAACAATGAGCAGTTCTTC.

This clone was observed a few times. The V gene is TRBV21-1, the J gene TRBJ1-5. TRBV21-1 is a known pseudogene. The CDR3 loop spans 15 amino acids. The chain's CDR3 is CASSSAAYSNQPQHF. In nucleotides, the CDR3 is TGTGCCAGCAGCTCTGCGGCTTATAGCAATCAGCCCCAGCATTTT.

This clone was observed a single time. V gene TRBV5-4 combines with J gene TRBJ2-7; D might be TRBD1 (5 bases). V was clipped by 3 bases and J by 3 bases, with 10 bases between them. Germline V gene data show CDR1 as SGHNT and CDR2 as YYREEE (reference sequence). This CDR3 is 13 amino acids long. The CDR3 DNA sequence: TGTGCCAGCAGCTACAAGGGGTTCTACGAGCAGTACTTC. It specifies CASSYKGFYEQYF.

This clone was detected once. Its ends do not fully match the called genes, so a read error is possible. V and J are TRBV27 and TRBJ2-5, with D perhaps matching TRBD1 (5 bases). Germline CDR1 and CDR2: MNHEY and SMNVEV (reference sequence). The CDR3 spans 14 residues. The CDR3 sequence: CASSLTVGHSTHDF. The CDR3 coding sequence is TGTGCCAGCAGTTTAACGGTAGGACACTCAACCCATGACTTC.

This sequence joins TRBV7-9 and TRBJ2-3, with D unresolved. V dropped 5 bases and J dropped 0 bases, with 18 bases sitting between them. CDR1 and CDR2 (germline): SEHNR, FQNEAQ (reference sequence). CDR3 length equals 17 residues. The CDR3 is CASSPRLGATSTDTQYF. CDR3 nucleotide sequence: TGTGCCAGCAGCCCCCGTCTCGGTGCTACTAGCACAGATACGCAGTATTTT.

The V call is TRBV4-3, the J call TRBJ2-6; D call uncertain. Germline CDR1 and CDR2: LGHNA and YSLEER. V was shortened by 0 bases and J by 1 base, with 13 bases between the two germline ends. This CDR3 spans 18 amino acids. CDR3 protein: CASSQEVAGASGANVLTF. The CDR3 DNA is TGCGCCAGCAGCCAAGAGGTCGCCGGCGCGTCTGGGGCCAACGTCCTGACTTTC.

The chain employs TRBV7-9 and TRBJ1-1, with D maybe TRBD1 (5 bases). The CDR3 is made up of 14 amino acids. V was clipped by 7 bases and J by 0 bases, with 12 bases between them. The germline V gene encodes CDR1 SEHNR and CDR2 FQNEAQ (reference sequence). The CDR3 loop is CASTNRTVNTEAFF. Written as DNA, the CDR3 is TGTGCCAGCACCAACAGGACGGTGAACACTGAAGCTTTCTTT.

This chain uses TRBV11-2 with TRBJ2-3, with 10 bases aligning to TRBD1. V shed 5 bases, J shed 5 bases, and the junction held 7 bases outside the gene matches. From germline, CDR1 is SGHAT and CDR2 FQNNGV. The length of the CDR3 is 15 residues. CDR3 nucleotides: TGTGCCAGCAGCCGTCGACAGGGGGCCGTAGATACGCAGTATTTT. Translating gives CASSRRQGAVDTQYF.

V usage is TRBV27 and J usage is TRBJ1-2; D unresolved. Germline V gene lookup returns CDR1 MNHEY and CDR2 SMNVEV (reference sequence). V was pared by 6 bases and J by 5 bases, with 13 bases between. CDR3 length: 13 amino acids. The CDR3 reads CASSVSRGYGYTF. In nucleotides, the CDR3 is TGTGCCAGCAGCGTAAGCCGTGGTTATGGCTACACCTTC.

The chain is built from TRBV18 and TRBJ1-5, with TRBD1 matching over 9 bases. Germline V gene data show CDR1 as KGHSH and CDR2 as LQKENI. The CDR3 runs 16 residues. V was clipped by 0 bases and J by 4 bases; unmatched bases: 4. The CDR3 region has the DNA TGTGCCAGCTCACCACCGGACAGGGGATGGAATCAGCCCCAGCATTTT. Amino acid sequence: CASSPPDRGWNQPQHF.

The CDR3 loop is CASSERGRGRFNQPQHF. CDR3 bases: TGTGCCAGCAGTGAAAGGGGCAGGGGCCGGTTCAATCAGCCCCAGCATTTT. The chain carries TRBV2 and TRBJ1-5, with D perhaps TRBD1 (6 bases). There are 17 residues in the CDR3. Germline CDR1 reads SNHLY; CDR2 reads FYNNEI. V lost 2 bases to trimming and J lost 3 bases, with 17 bases between them.